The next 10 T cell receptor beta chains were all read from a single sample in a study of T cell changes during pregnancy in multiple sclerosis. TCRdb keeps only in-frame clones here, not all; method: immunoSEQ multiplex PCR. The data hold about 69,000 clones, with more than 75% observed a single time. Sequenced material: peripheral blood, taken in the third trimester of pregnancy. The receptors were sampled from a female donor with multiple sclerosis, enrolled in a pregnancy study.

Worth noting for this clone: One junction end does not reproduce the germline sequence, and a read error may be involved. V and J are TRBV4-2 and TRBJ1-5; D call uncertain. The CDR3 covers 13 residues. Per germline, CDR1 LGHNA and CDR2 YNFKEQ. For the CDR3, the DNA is TGTGCCAGCAGCCAGACCCGGGTGGATCCGCTTTATTTT. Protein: CASSQTRVDPLYF.

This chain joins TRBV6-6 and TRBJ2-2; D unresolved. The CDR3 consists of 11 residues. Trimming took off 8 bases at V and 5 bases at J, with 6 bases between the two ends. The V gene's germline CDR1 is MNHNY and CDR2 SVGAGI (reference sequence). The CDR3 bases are TGTGCCAGCGTTCTAACCGGGGAGCTGTTTTTT. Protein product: CASVLTGELFF.

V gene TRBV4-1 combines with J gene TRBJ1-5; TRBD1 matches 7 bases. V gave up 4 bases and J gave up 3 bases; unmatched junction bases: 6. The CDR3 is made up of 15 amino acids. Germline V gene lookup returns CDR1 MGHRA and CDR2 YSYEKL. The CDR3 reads CASSPRQGNNQPQHF. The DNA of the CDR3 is TGCGCCAGCAGCCCCAGACAGGGCAACAATCAGCCCCAGCATTTT.

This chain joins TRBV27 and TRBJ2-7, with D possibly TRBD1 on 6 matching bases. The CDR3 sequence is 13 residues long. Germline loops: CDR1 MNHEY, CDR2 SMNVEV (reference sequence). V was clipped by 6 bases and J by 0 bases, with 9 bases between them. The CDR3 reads CASSRGLSYEQYF. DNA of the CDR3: TGTGCCAGCAGCAGGGGCCTCTCCTACGAGCAGTACTTC.

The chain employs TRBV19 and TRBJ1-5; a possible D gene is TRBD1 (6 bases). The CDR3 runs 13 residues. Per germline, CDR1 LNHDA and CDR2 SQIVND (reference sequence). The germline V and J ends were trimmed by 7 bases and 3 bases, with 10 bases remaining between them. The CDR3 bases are TGTGCCAGTAATGACAGGTCCAATCAGCCCCAGCATTTT. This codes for CASNDRSNQPQHF.

CDR3 DNA: TGTGCCAGTATTGGGGGGACAGGGGCGAACACCGGGGAGCTGTTTTTT. This codes for CASIGGTGANTGELFF. V and J are TRBV19 and TRBJ2-2, with 10 bases lining up with TRBD1. CDR3 length equals 16 residues. Per germline, CDR1 LNHDA and CDR2 SQIVND (reference sequence). With V trimmed by 7 bases and J by 0 bases, 5 bases remained unmatched.

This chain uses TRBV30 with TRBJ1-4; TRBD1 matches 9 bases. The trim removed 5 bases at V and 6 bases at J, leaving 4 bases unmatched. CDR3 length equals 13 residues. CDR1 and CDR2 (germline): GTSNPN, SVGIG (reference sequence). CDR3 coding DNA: TGTGCCTGGGGCGGACAGGGGTATGAAAAACTGTTTTTT. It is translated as CAWGGQGYEKLFF.

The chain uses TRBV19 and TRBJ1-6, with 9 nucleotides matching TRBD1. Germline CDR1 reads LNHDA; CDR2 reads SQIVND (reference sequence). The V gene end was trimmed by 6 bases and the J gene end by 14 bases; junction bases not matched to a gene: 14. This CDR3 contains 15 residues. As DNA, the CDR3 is TGTGCCAGTAGCCCTCGGGTGGGACAGGGACCGACCCTCCACTTT. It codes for CASSPRVGQGPTLHF.

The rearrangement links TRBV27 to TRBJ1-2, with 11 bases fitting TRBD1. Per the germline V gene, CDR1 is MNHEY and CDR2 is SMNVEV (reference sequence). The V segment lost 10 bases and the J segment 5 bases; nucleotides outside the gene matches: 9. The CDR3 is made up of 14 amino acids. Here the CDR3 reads CATKRTGGGYGYTF. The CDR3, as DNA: TGTGCCACCAAACGGACAGGGGGCGGGTATGGCTACACCTTC.

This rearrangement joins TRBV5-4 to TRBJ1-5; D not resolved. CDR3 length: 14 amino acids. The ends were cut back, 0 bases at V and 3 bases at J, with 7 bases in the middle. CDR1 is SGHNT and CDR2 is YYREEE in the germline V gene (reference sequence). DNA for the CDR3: TGTGCCAGCAGCTTGGGCAGGTACAATCAGCCCCAGCATTTT. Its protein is CASSLGRYNQPQHF.